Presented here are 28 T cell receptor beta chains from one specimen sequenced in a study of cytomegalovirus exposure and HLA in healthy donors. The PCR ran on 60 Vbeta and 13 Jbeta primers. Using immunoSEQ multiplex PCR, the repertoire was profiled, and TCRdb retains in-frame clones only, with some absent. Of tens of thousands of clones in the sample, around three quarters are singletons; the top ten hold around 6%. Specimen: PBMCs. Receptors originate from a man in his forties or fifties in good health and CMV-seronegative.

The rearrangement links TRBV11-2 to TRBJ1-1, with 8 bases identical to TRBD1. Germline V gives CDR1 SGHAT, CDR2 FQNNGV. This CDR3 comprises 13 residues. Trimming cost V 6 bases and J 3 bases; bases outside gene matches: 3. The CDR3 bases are TGTGCCAGCAGTTACAGGGGGTACACTGAAGCTTTCTTT. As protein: CASSYRGYTEAFF.

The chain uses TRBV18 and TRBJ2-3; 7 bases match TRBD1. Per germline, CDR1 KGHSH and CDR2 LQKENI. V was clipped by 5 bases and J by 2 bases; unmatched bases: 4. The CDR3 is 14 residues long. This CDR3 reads CASSWDSLTDTQYF. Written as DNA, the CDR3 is TGTGCCAGCTCATGGGACAGCCTCACAGATACGCAGTATTTT.

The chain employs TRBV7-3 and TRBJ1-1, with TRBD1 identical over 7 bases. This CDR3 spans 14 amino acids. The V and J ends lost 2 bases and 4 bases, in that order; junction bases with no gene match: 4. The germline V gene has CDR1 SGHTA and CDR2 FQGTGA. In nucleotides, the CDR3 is TGTGCCAGCAGCTTATATCCAGGGGGCACTGAAGCTTTCTTT. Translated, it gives CASSLYPGGTEAFF.

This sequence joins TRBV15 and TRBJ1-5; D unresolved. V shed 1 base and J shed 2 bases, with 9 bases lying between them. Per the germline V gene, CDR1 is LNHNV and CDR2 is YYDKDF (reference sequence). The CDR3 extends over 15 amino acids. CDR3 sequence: CATSRGGSGNQPQHF. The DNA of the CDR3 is TGTGCCACCAGCAGAGGCGGCAGCGGCAATCAGCCCCAGCATTTT.

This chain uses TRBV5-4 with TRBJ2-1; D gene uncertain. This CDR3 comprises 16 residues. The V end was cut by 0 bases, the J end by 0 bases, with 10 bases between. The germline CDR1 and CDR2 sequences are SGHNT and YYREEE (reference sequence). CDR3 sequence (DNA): TGTGCCAGCAGCTTGGGTCGCGGCAGCTCCTACAATGAGCAGTTCTTC. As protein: CASSLGRGSSYNEQFF.

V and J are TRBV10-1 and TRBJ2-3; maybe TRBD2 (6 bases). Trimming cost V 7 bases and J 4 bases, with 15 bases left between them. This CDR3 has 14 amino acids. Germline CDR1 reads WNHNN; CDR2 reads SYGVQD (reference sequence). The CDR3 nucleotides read TGCGCCAGCAACGGGGGAAGGAGGTCAGATACGCAGTATTTT. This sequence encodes CASNGGRRSDTQYF.

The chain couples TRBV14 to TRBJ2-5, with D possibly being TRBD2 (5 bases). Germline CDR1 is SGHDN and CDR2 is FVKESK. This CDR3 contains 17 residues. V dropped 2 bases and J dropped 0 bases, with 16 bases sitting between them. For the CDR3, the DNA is TGTGCCAGCAGCCAACGGGGATCTAGCAAACACCAAGAGACCCAGTACTTC. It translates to CASSQRGSSKHQETQYF.

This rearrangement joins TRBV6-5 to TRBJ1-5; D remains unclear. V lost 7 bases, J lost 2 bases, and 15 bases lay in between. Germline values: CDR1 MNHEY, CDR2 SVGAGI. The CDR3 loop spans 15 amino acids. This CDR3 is CASTPRPGRNQPQHF. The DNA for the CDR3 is TGTGCCAGCACTCCAAGGCCTGGGCGCAATCAGCCCCAGCATTTT.

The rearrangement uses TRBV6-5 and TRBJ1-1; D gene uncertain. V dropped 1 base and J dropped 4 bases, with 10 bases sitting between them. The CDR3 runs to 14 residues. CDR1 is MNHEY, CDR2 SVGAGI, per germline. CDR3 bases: TGTGCCAGCAGTTACTATAGTCGGGGCACTGAAGCTTTCTTT. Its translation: CASSYYSRGTEAFF.

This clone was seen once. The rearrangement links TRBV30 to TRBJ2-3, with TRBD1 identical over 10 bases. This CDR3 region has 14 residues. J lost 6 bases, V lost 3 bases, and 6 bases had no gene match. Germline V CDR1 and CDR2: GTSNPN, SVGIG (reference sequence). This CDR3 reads CAWRVTGGLDTQYF. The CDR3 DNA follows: TGTGCCTGGAGAGTGACAGGGGGCTTGGATACGCAGTATTTT.

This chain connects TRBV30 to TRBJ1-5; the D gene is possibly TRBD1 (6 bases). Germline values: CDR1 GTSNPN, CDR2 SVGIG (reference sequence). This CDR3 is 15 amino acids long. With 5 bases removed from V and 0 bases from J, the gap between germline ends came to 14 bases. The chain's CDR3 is CAWGPGTHSNQPQHF. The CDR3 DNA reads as TGTGCCTGGGGTCCCGGGACACATAGCAATCAGCCCCAGCATTTT.

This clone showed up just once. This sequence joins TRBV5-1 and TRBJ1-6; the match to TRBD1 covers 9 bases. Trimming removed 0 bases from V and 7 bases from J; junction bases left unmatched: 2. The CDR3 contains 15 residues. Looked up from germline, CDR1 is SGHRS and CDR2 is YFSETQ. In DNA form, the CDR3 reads TGCGCCAGCAGCTTGGAAGGACAGGGGAATTCACCCCTCCACTTT. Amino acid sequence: CASSLEGQGNSPLHF.

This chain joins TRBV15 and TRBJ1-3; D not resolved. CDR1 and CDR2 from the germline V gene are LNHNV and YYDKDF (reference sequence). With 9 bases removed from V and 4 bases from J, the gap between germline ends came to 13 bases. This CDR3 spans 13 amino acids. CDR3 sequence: CATNRGEGNTIYF. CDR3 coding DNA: TGTGCCACAAACCGGGGAGAAGGAAACACCATATATTTT.

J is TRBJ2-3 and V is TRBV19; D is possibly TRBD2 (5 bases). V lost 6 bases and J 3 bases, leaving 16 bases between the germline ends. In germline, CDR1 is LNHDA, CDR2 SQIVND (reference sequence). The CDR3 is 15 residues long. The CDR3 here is CASRGAYSGTDTQYF. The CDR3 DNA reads TGTGCCAGTAGAGGCGCCTATTCGGGAACAGATACGCAGTATTTT.

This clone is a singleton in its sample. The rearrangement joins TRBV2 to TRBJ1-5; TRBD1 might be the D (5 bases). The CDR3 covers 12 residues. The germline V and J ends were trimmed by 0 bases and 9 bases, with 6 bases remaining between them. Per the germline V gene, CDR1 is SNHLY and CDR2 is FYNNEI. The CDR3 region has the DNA TGTGCCAGCAGTGAAGCGGGGGGGCCCCAGCATTTT. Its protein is CASSEAGGPQHF.

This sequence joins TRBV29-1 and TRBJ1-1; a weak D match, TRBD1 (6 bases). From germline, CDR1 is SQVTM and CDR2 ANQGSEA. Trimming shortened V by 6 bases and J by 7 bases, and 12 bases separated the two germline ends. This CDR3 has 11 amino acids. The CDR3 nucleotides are TGCAGCGTGGGGGGGCGAGATGAAGCTTTCTTT. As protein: CSVGGRDEAFF.

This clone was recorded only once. The CDR3 loop is CASSVAGQETQYF. DNA for the CDR3: TGTGCCAGCAGCGTAGCCGGGCAAGAGACCCAGTACTTC. The chain is built from TRBV9 and TRBJ2-5; D is unclear. The CDR3 is 13 residues long. Per germline, CDR1 SGDLS and CDR2 YYNGEE. V was shortened by 0 bases and J by 2 bases, with 5 bases between the two germline ends.

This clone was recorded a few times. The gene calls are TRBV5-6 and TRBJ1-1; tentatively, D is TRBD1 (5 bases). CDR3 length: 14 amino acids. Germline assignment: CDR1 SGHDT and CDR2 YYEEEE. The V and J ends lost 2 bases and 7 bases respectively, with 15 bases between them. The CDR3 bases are TGTGCCAGCAGCTTAAACTTCGACAGCATTGAAGCTTTCTTT. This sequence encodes CASSLNFDSIEAFF. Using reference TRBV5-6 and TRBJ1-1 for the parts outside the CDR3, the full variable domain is DAGVTQSPTHLIKTRGQQVTLRCSPKSGHDTVSWYQQALGQGPQFIFQYYEEEERQRGNFPDRFSGHQFPNYSSELNVNALLLGDSALYLCASSLNFDSIEAFFGQGTRLTVV.

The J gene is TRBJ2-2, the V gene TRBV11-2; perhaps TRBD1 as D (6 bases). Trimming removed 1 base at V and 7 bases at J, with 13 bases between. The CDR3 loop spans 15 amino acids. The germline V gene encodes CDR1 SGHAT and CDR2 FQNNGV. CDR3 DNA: TGTGCCAGCAGCTTAGTAACTGCGACAGGCGGGGAGCTGTTTTTT. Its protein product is CASSLVTATGGELFF.

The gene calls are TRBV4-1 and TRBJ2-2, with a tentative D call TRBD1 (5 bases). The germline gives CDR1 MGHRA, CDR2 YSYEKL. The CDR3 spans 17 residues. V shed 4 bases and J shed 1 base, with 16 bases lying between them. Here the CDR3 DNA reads TGCGCCAGCAGCCTTCTGGGGCTAGGCGGGAACACCGGGGAGCTGTTTTTT. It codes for CASSLLGLGGNTGELFF.

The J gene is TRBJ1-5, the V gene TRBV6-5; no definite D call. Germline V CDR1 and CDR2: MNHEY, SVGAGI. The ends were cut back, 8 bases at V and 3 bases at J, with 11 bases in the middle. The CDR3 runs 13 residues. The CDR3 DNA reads TGTGCCAGCGGGTTGGCGGACAATCAGCCCCAGCATTTT. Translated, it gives CASGLADNQPQHF.

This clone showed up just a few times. The DNA of the CDR3 is TGTGCCAGCAGTTCGGGGACAGAGGAGTTGAGTGAGCAGTACTTC. Its translation: CASSSGTEELSEQYF. This chain connects TRBV28 to TRBJ2-7; the match to TRBD1 covers 7 bases. CDR3 length: 15 amino acids. Germline V lookup: CDR1 MDHEN, CDR2 SYDVKM. V lost 4 bases to trimming and J lost 7 bases; unmatched junction nucleotides: 13.

In DNA form, the CDR3 reads TGTGCCAGCAGTTACCGGGTAGCGGGAGTGGTTGAGCAGTTCTTC. Translation gives CASSYRVAGVVEQFF. The genes are TRBV6-5 and TRBJ2-1, with 9 bases identical to TRBD2. V lost 2 bases, J lost 9 bases, and 8 bases stayed unmatched. The CDR3 runs to 15 residues. Germline-derived CDR1 and CDR2 are MNHEY and SVGAGI.

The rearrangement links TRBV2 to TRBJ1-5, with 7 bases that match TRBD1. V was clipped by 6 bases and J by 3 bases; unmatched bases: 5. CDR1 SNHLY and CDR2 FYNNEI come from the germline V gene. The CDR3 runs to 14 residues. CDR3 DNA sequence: TGTGCCAGCAGGGAGGGACAGCACAATCAGCCCCAGCATTTT. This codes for CASREGQHNQPQHF.

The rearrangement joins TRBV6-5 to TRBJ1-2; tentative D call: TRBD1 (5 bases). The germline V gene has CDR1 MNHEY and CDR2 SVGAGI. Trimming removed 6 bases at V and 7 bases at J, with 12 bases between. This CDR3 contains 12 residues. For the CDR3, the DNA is TGTGCCAGCAGGCCAGGGTTAGGTGGCTACACCTTC. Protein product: CASRPGLGGYTF.

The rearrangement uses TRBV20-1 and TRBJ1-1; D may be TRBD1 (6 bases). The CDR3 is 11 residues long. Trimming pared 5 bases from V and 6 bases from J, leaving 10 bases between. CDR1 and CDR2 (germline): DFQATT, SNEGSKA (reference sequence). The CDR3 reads CSAEGGPEAFF. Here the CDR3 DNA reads TGCAGTGCTGAAGGGGGACCTGAAGCTTTCTTT.

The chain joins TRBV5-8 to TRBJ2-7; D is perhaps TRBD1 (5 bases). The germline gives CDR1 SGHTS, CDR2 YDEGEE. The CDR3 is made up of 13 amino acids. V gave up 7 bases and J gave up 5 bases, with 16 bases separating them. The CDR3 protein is CASPPLGLDEQYF. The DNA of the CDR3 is TGTGCCAGCCCCCCCTTGGGGCTCGACGAGCAGTACTTC.

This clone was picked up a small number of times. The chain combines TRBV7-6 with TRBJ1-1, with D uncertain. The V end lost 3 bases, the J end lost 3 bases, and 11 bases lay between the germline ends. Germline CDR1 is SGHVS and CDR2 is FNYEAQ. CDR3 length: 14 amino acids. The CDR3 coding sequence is TGTGCCAGCAGCTTCCAGGTAGTTTACACTGAAGCTTTCTTT. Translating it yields CASSFQVVYTEAFF.